This section outlines one T cell receptor (beta chain) sequence together with its context. No cognate antigen has been identified for it. No base quality values were provided; no much bigger clone lies one nucleotide off. Reading the label with the study, this specimen's time point is: sample from a COVID-19-recovered individual after infection. The donors were patients who had gone through COVID-19 ranging from mild to severe and had recovered. Uncultured memory T cell samples were sequenced directly after ex vivo isolation. From peripheral blood mononuclear cells, the researchers isolated CD4+ total memory, central memory, effector memory and circulating T follicular helper cells. Library generation was performed with the immunoSEQ multiplex PCR assay. The authors' analysis ran thus. To quantify how much the repertoires of different subsets overlapped, the Chao-Jaccard similarity index was used along with counts of shared clonotypes. As stored in TCRdb, this immuneACCESS dataset retains in-frame rearrangements with V and J assigned. A fraction of the clones does not appear; measured against another copy, unresolved V genes explain less than half of the discrepancy, and the remainder lacks a known reason. The V and J calls and the clone size are those of that table, but D and trimming were determined from the DNA. A total of approximately 75,000 clones appear in this sample, about four fifths of them only once. Of the sample, approximately 0.55% is held by the ten largest clones.

The data were obtained in a study of CD4 T cell repertoires in COVID-19 (dated by TCRdb to the early 2020s). Looking at the study overall: For cross-reactivity analysis, CFSE-low cells were expanded with IL-2 for under 11 days and were then relabeled and restimulated with spike proteins from other coronaviruses. Naturally processed CD4+ T cell responses to SARS-CoV-2 spike and nucleoprotein were characterized in COVID-19-recovered individuals, and clonal composition was assessed by TCR Vbeta sequencing. In three recovered individuals, the researchers analyzed the TCR Vbeta repertoire of SARS-CoV-2-reactive T cells at the subset level. What the study reported, not specific to this receptor: Several of the most expanded SARS-CoV-2-reactive clonotypes were found to be shared between two or all three memory subsets, suggesting intraclonal diversification. Between about 6 and 28% of SARS-CoV-2 clonotypes were also detected in SARS-CoV and/or HKU1 spike-stimulated secondary cultures, consistent with cross-reactivity.

CDR3 length: 15 amino acids, cysteine to phenylalanine. The only DNA kept is the CDR3, 45 bases in frame from the first base. Germline trimming amounts to 7 bases on V and 9 bases on J, with 14 as the count of junction bases outside the gene matches. The germline V gene sets CDR1 to SGHRS and CDR2 to YFSETQ. The sequence was obtained from a human donor who had COVID-19. Rearrangement joined TRBV5-1 to TRBJ2-1; TRBD1 agrees with 9 junctional bases. The sequencing here drew on CD4+ T cells from peripheral blood, taken after recovery from COVID-19. The nucleotides read TGCGCCAGCGGCATGGAGGGACAGGGAGAGGGTGAGCAGTTCTTC. This encodes CASGMEGQGEGEQFF.